This TCR beta chain was profiled in a study of cytomegalovirus exposure and HLA in healthy donors. Study-wide points: The authors confirmed in vitro that three CMV-associated chains were specific for CMV antigens. TCR association rates varied by HLA locus in a later analysis, with DRB1 highest and HLA-C lowest.

This cohort consisted of healthy bone marrow donors. The PCR ran on 60 Vbeta and 13 Jbeta primers. The assay was immunoSEQ multiplex PCR, and TCRdb's table has in-frame clones only and misses some. In the table there are some 130,000 clones, 79% of which are singletons. Germline V gene data show CDR1 as MNHEY and CDR2 as SVGAGI. The CDR3 has 16 amino acids. V was shortened by 3 bases and J by 0 bases, with 15 bases between the two germline ends. For this clone: The target antigen is unknown.

The TCR comes from a man aged 35 to 55 in good health and CMV-seropositive. The chain employs TRBV6-5 and TRBJ2-7; the D gene is possibly TRBD2 (6 bases). The material sequenced was PBMCs. CDR3 DNA: TGTGCCAGCAGTTATAGTTGGGGGGAGAGCTCCTACGAGCAGTACTTC. This translates into CASSYSWGESSYEQYF.